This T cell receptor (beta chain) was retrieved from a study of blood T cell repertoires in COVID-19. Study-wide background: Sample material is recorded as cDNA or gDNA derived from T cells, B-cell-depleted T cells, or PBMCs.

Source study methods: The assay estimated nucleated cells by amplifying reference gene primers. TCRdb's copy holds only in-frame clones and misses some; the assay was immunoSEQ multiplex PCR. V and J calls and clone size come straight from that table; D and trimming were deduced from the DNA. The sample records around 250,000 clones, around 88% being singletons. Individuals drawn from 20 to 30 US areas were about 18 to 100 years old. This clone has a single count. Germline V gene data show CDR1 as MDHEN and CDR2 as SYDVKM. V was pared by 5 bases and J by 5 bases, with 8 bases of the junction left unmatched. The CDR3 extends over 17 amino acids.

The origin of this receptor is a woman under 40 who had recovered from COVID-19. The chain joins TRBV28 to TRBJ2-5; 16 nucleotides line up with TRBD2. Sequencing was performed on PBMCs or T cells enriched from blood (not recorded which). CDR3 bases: TGTGCCAGCAGTCTACCGGGACTAGCGGGAGGGGGGGAGACCCAGTACTTC. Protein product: CASSLPGLAGGGETQYF.